This T cell receptor (beta chain) was documented in a study of blood T cells in healthy people across ages. The extraction recovered at least 5 micrograms of total RNA per sample. Overall study results and limits: Among T cells, TCR beta diversity per million cells dropped roughly linearly as age rose. Both higher diversity and more naive CD4+ cells marked long-lived donors when set against aged donors. Strong correlation existed between TCR beta diversity and naive T cell percentage.

A remark on this clonotype: Its antigen is not identified.

The CDR3 loop spans 18 amino acids. The germline CDR1 and CDR2 sequences are ENHRY and SYGVKD. The V end lost 7 bases, the J end lost 1 base, and 20 bases lay between the germline ends. Next came a second PCR, run for roughly 6 to 11 cycles, which used a sample-barcoded 5' primer along with a J-beta primer mix. TCRdb ran MiXCR on the 5' RACE reads and lists one entry per CDR3 protein. Seen here are roughly 1,300,000 distinct CDR3 sequences, 45% to 70% observed once, and the top ten hold more than 6%. The chain has TRBV10-3 and TRBJ2-6, with a tentative D call TRBD1 (5 bases). Source material: blood. The receptor's source is a man in his late teens or twenties in good health. The CDR3 nucleotides read TGTGCCATCACCGATGGACAAGTACTTCTTTCTGGGGCCAACGTCCTGACTTTC. Its translation: CAITDGQVLLSGANVLTF.